The 7 T cell receptor beta chains presented below share a single source sample, sequenced in a study of shared clonotypes between healthy human individuals. Terminally differentiated effector memory CD45RA+ cells were left out of the naive CD8 fraction, which was CD45RO-negative and positively selected for CCR7. Generated by immunoSEQ multiplex PCR, the TCRdb table keeps only in-frame clones and is missing some. The sample has around 1,900,000 clones, roughly 95% seen once. The sample comprised naive CD8+ T cells from PBMCs. The origin of the receptors is a man aged 18 to 35 in good health. Some clones in this sample may be carry-over from other donors' samples.

This clone showed up just once. In the same sample, other DNA sequences code for this CDR3. The gene calls are TRBV27 and TRBJ2-3; D may correspond to TRBD1 or TRBD2 (5 bases each). The CDR3 is made up of 15 amino acids. Per the germline V gene, CDR1 is MNHEY and CDR2 is SMNVEV (reference sequence). With 5 bases removed from V and 1 base from J, the gap between germline ends came to 13 bases. CDR3 in amino acids: CASSPDRGGTDTQYF. The CDR3 DNA follows: TGTGCCAGCAGTCCCGACCGAGGGGGCACAGATACGCAGTATTTT.

The chain carries TRBV10-2 and TRBJ2-2; 8 bases match TRBD1. After removal of 3 bases from V and 6 bases from J, the junction contained 6 bases not matched to a gene. The CDR3 sequence is 15 residues long. In germline, CDR1 is WSHSY, CDR2 SAAADI. The CDR3: CASSEKQGVAGELFF. CDR3 nucleotide sequence: TGCGCCAGCAGTGAAAAACAGGGGGTGGCCGGGGAGCTGTTTTTT.

In this sample, this clone turned up once. Other DNA sequences in the sample encode the same CDR3. This chain joins TRBV5-6 and TRBJ2-7; D ambiguous. CDR1 and CDR2 (germline): SGHDT, YYEEEE. The ends were cut back, 4 bases at V and 0 bases at J, with 8 bases in the middle. The CDR3 is 13 residues long. As DNA, the CDR3 is TGTGCCAGCAGCCTAGGCCGCTCCTACGAGCAGTACTTC. It codes for CASSLGRSYEQYF.

This clone was found once. The gene calls are TRBV7-9 and TRBJ2-7, with D unresolved. This CDR3 comprises 13 residues. V was trimmed by 1 base and J by 6 bases, leaving 10 bases between them. From germline, CDR1 is SEHNR and CDR2 FQNEAQ (reference sequence). The CDR3 protein is CASSLDSESEQYF. CDR3 DNA sequence: TGTGCCAGCAGCTTAGATTCAGAATCCGAGCAGTACTTC.

The chain recombines TRBV27 with TRBJ2-7; D call uncertain. V gave up 5 bases and J gave up 3 bases, with 5 bases separating them. Germline CDR1 MNHEY, CDR2 SMNVEV (reference sequence). The CDR3 is made up of 11 amino acids. CDR3 coding DNA: TGTGCCAGCAGTCCTAACTACGAGCAGTACTTC. Translating it yields CASSPNYEQYF.

V and J are TRBV27 and TRBJ2-1, with TRBD2 identical over 9 bases. This CDR3 region has 15 residues. After removal of 6 bases from V and 6 bases from J, the junction contained 9 bases not matched to a gene. The germline gives CDR1 MNHEY, CDR2 SMNVEV (reference sequence). The CDR3 DNA sequence: TGTGCCAGCAGCCTAGGGACTAGCTTAGGCAATGAGCAGTTCTTC. Protein product: CASSLGTSLGNEQFF.

The rearrangement links TRBV27 to TRBJ1-1, with 7 bases matching TRBD1. The germline gives CDR1 MNHEY, CDR2 SMNVEV (reference sequence). This CDR3 spans 15 amino acids. V trimming: 2 bases; J trimming: 3 bases; junction bases outside the gene matches: 6. For the CDR3, the DNA is TGTGCCAGCAGTTTAGTCAGGGGGTCCTACACTGAAGCTTTCTTT. Amino acids: CASSLVRGSYTEAFF.